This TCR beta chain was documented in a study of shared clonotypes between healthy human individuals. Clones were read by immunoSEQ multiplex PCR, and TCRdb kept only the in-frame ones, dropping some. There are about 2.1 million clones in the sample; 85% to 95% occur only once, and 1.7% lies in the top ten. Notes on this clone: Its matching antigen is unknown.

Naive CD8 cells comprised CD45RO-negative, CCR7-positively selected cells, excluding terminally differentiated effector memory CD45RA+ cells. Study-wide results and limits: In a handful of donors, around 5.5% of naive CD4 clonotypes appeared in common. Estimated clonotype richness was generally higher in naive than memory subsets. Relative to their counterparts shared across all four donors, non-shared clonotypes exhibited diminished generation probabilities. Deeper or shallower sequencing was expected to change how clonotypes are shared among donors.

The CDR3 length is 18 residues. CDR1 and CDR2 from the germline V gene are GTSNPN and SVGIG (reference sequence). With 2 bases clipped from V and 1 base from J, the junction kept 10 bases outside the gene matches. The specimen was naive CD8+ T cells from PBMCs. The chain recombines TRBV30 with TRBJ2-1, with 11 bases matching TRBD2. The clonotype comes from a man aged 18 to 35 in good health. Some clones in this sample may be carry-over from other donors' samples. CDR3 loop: CAWSSETSGSFSYNEQFF. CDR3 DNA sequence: TGTGCCTGGAGTAGTGAAACTAGCGGGAGTTTTTCCTACAATGAGCAGTTCTTC.